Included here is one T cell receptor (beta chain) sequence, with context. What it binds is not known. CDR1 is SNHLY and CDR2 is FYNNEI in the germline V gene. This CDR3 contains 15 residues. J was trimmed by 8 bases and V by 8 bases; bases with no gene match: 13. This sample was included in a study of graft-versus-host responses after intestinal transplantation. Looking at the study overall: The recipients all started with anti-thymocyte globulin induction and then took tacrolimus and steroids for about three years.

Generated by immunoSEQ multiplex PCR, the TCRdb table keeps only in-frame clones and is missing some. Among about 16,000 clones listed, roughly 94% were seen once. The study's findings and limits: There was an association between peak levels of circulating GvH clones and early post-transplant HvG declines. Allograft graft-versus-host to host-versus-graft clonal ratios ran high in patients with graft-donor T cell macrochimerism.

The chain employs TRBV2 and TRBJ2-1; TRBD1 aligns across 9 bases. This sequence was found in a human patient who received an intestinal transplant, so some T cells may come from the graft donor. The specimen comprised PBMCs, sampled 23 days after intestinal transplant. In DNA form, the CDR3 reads TGTGCCAGCTTCCGCGGACAGGGGAGGGACTATGAGCAGTTCTTC. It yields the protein CASFRGQGRDYEQFF.